This TCR beta chain is drawn from a study of radiation and T cells in renal cell carcinoma. Broader study findings: Top tumor clonotypes rose in blood 2 weeks post-radiation, then contracted.

A note on this clone: Its antigen is unidentified.

V was clipped by 6 bases and J by 4 bases, with 10 bases between them. Germline lookup yields CDR1 MNHEY and CDR2 SMNVEV (reference sequence). The CDR3 has 13 amino acids. The table came from immunoSEQ multiplex PCR; TCRdb's copy has only in-frame clones and leaves some out. The sample yields about 91,000 clones, approximately 80% seen once. Noted time point: baseline pretreatment blood. Treatment described: 15 Gy SBRT to primary tumor, nephrectomy 4 weeks later. Radiation-treated patients gave blood at baseline, week 2 and week 4. Clear cell pathology was present in this patient's renal cell carcinoma.

The clonotype originates from a man in his sixties with renal cell carcinoma. This chain joins TRBV27 and TRBJ1-5; D gene uncertain. Specimen: blood, collected from a patient whose treatment included radiotherapy and nephrectomy. The CDR3 sequence: CASSRNQNQPQHF. In DNA, the CDR3 is TGTGCCAGCAGCAGAAATCAAAATCAGCCCCAGCATTTT.